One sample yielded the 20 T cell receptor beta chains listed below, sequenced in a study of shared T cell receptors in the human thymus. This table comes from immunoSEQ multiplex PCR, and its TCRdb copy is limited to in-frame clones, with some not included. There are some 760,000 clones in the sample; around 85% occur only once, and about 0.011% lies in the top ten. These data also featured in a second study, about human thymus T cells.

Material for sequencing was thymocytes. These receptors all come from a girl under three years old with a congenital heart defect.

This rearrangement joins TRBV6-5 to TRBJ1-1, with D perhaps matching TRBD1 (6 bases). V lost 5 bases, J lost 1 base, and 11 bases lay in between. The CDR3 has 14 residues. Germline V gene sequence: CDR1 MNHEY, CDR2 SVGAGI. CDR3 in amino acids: CASSRTVSNTEAFF. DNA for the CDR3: TGTGCCAGCAGTAGGACAGTTTCGAACACTGAAGCTTTCTTT.

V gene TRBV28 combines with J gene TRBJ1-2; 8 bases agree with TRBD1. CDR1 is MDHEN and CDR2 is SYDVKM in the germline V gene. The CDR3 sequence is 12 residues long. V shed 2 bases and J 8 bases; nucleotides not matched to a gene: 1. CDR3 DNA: TGTGCCAGCAGTTTACACAGGGGGGGCTACACCTTC. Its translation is CASSLHRGGYTF.

Here the CDR3 DNA reads TGTGCCAGCAGCTTGAACAGGGTCAATGAGCAGTTCTTC. Its protein is CASSLNRVNEQFF. The chain joins TRBV5-5 to TRBJ2-1; TRBD1 is a possible D gene (6 bases). Trimming took off 1 base at V and 6 bases at J, with 8 bases between the two ends. Germline CDR1 SGHKS, CDR2 YYEKEE (reference sequence). The CDR3 is 13 residues long.

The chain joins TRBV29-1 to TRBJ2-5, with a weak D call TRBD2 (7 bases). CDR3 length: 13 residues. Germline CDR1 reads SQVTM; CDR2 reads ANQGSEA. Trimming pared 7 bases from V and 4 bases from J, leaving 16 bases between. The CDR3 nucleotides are TGCAGCGCCCAGGCAGGGGAGGGAGAGACCCAGTACTTC. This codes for CSAQAGEGETQYF.

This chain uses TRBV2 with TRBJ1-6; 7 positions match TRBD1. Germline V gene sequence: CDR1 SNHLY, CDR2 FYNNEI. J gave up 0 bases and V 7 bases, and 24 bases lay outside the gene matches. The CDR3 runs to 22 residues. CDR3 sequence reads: CASNAHSLYRGDSSSYNSPLHF. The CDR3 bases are TGTGCCAGCAATGCCCATTCTCTATACAGGGGCGACTCCAGCTCCTATAATTCACCCCTCCACTTT.

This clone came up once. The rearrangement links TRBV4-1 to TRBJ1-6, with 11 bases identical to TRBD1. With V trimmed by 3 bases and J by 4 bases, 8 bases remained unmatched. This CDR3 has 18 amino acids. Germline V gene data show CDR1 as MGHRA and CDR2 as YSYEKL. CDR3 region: CASSQRTGGETYNSPLHF. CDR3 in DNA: TGCGCCAGCAGCCAGCGGACAGGGGGCGAGACATATAATTCACCCCTCCACTTT.

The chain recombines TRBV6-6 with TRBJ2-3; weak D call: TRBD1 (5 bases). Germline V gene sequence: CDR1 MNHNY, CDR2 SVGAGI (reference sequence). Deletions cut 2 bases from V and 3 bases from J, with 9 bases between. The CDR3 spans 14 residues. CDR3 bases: TGTGCCAGCAGTTACGGTCAGGGTACAGATACGCAGTATTTT. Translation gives CASSYGQGTDTQYF.

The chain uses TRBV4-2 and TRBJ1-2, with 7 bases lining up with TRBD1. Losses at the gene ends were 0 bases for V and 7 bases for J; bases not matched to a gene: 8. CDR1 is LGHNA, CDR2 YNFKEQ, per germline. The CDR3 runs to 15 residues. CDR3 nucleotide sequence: TGTGCCAGCAGCCAAGATAGGGGACAGTCTTTTGGCTACACCTTC. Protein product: CASSQDRGQSFGYTF.

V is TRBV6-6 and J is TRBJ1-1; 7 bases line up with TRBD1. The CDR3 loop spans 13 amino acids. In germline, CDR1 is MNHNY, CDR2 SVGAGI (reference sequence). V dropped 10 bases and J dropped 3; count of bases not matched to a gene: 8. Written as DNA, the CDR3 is TGTGCCATCGGCGTGCAGGGGGACACTGAAGCTTTCTTT. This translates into CAIGVQGDTEAFF.

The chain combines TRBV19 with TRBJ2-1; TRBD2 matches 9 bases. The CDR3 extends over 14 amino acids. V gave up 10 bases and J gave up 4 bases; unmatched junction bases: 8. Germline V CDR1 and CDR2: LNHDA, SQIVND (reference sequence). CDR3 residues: CATQPSGAYNEQFF. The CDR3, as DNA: TGTGCCACCCAACCTAGCGGGGCTTACAATGAGCAGTTCTTC.

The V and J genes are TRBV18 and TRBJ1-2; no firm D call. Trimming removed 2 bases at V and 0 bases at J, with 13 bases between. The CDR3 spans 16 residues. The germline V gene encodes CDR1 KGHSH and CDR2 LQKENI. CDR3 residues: CASSPGFNRANYGYTF. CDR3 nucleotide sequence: TGTGCCAGCTCACCAGGGTTTAACAGAGCTAACTATGGCTACACCTTC. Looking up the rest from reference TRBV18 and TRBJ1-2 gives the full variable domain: NAGVMQNPRHLVRRRGQEARLRCSPMKGHSHVYWYRQLPEEGLKFMVYLQKENIIDESGMPKERFSAEFPKEGPSILRIQQVVRGDSAAYFCASSPGFNRANYGYTFGSGTRLTVV.

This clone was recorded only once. CDR3 loop: CASSCLRLAGATDTQYF. DNA for the CDR3: TGTGCCAGCAGCTGCCTCCGGCTAGCGGGGGCCACAGATACGCAGTATTTT. The chain combines TRBV5-8 with TRBJ2-3, with TRBD2 matching over 10 bases. V gave up 3 bases and J gave up 2 bases; unmatched junction bases: 9. Germline-derived CDR1 and CDR2 are SGHTS and YDEGEE. The CDR3 contains 17 residues.

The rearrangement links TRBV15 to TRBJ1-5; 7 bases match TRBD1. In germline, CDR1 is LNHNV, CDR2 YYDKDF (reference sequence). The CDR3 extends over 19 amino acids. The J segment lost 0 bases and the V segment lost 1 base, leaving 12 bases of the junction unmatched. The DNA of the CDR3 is TGTGCCACCAGCAGAGTAGGGGGCGGTAGACCTTATAGCAATCAGCCCCAGCATTTT. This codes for CATSRVGGGRPYSNQPQHF.

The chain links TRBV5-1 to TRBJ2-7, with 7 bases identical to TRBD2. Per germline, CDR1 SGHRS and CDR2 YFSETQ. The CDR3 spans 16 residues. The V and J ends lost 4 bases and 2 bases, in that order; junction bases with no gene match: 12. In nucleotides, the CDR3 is TGCGCCAGCAGCCCCCTAATTTGGGCGGGGGCCTACGAGCAGTACTTC. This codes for CASSPLIWAGAYEQYF.

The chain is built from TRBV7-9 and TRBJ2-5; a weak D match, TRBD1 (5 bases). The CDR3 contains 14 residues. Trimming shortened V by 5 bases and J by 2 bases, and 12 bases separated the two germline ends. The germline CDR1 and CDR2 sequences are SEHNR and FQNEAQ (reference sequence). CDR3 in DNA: TGTGCCAGCAGCCCTGGGCAGGGACAAGAGACCCAGTACTTC. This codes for CASSPGQGQETQYF.

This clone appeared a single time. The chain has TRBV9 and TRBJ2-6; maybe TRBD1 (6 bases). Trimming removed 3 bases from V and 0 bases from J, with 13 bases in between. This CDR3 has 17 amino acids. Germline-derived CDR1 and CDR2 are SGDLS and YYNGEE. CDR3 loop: CASSAPGHFSGANVLTF. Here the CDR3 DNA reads TGTGCCAGCAGCGCTCCGGGACACTTCTCTGGGGCCAACGTCCTGACTTTC. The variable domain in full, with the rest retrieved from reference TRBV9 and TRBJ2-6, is DSGVTQTPKHLITATGQRVTLRCSPRSGDLSVYWYQQSLDQGLQFLIQYYNGEERAKGNILERFSAQQFPDLHSELNLSSLELGDSALYFCASSAPGHFSGANVLTFGAGSRLTVL.

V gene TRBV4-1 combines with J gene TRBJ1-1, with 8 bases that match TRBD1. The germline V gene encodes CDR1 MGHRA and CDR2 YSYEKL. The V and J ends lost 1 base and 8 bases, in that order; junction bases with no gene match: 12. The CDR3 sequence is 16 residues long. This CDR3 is CASSQGRGHSPPEAFF. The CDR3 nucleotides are TGCGCCAGCAGCCAAGGCAGGGGGCATTCCCCGCCCGAAGCTTTCTTT.

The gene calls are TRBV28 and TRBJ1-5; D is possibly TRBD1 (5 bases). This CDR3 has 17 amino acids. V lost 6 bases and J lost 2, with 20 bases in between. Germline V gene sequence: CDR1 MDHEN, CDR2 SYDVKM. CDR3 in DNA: TGTGCCAGCAGACCTTTTCAGGGATGGGAAGGCAATCAGCCCCAGCATTTT. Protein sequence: CASRPFQGWEGNQPQHF.

CDR3 sequence: CASKEDSYEQYF. CDR3 coding DNA: TGTGCCAGCAAAGAGGACTCCTACGAGCAGTACTTC. J is TRBJ2-7 and V is TRBV2; D unresolved. The CDR3 is 12 residues long. Trimming cost V 7 bases and J 0 bases, with 7 bases left between them. Germline V gene data show CDR1 as SNHLY and CDR2 as FYNNEI. Based on the CDR3 plus reference TRBV2 and TRBJ2-7, the full variable domain is EPEVTQTPSHQVTQMGQEVILRCVPISNHLYFYWYRQILGQKVEFLVSFYNNEISEKSEIFDDQFSVERPDGSNFTLKIRSTKLEDSAMYFCASKEDSYEQYFGPGTRLTVT.

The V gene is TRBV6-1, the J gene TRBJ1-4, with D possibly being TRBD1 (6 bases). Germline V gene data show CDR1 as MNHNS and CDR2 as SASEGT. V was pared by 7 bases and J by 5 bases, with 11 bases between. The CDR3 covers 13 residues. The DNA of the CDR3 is TGTGCCAGCAAGGACAGACCAAATGAAAAACTGTTTTTT. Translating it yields CASKDRPNEKLFF.